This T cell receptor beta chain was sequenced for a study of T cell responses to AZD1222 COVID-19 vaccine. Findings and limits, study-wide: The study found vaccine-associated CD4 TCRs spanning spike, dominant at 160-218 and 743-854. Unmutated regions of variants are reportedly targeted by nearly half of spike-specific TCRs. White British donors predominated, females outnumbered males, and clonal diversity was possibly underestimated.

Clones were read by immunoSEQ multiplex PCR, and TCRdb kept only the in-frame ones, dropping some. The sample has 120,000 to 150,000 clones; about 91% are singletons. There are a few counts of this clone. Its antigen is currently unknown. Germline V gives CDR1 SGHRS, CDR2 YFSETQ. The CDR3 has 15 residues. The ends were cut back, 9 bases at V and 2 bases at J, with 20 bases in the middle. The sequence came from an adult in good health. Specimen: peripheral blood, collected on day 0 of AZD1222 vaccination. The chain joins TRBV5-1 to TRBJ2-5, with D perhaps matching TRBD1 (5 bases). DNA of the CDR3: TGCGCCACCCGGGTGGGCCCAGGGCAACAAGAGACCCAGTACTTC. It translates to CATRVGPGQQETQYF.